The 15 T cell receptor beta chains given below trace back to one sample, sequenced in a study of beta chain features in type 1 diabetes. The whole isolated RNA underwent reverse transcription, so sequencing captured expressed TCRB transcripts. The method was immunoSEQ multiplex PCR; TCRdb's version includes in-frame clones alone and lacks a portion of them. The table shows around 280,000 clones, with 8% occurring only once. Material for sequencing was central memory CD4+ T cells from blood. Every receptor here comes from a woman younger than 35 in good health.

The chain links TRBV5-4 to TRBJ1-1; D might be TRBD1 (5 bases). CDR1 and CDR2 (germline): SGHNT, YYREEE (reference sequence). CDR3 size: 12 residues. The ends were cut back, 4 bases at V and 8 bases at J, with 12 bases in the middle. CDR3 sequence (DNA): TGTGCCAGCAGCCTTCGGGACCGGGAAGCTTTCTTT. Translated: CASSLRDREAFF.

The chain couples TRBV6-6 to TRBJ2-1; a weak D match, TRBD1 (6 bases). Germline values: CDR1 MNHNY, CDR2 SVGAGI (reference sequence). CDR3 length: 12 residues. The ends were cut back, 4 bases at V and 7 bases at J, with 8 bases in the middle. The CDR3 DNA follows: TGTGCCAGCAGTTTACAGGGAAATGAGCAGTTCTTC. It specifies CASSLQGNEQFF.

This clone was seen ten or more times. The chain is built from TRBV18 and TRBJ1-2, with D perhaps TRBD1 (6 bases). The V end lost 4 bases, the J end lost 6 bases, and 21 bases lay between the germline ends. Germline V gives CDR1 KGHSH, CDR2 LQKENI. The CDR3 length is 16 residues. The CDR3 reads CASSQGRAGGAHGYTF. The CDR3 DNA follows: TGTGCCAGCTCACAGGGGCGGGCTGGGGGCGCCCATGGCTACACCTTC.

CDR3 in amino acids: CASSTSSFANTGELFF. Here the CDR3 DNA reads TGTGCCAGCTCAACGTCGAGCTTTGCGAACACCGGGGAGCTGTTTTTT. The chain recombines TRBV18 with TRBJ2-2; D unclear. This CDR3 is built from 16 residues. The germline CDR1 and CDR2 sequences are KGHSH and LQKENI. Trimming removed 5 bases from V and 0 bases from J, with 13 bases in between.

This chain joins TRBV6-5 and TRBJ1-1; D may be TRBD1 (5 bases). CDR3 length: 15 amino acids. Trimming pared 0 bases from V and 3 bases from J, leaving 11 bases between. Per germline, CDR1 MNHEY and CDR2 SVGAGI. The CDR3 loop reads CASSYSDNLHTEAFF. For the CDR3, the DNA is TGTGCCAGCAGTTACTCGGACAACCTCCACACTGAAGCTTTCTTT.

This chain connects TRBV7-6 to TRBJ2-7, with no clear D. Germline loops: CDR1 SGHVS, CDR2 FNYEAQ. The V gene lost 2 bases and the J gene lost 1 base, with 12 bases spanning the gap. This CDR3 contains 15 residues. CDR3 protein: CASSLSPVGSYEQYF. The CDR3 DNA follows: TGTGCCAGCAGCTTAAGTCCAGTTGGGTCCTACGAGCAGTACTTC.

The V and J genes are TRBV4-2 and TRBJ2-3; D is unclear. V lost 1 base to trimming and J lost 2 bases, with 7 bases between them. This CDR3 spans 14 amino acids. Germline CDR1 is LGHNA and CDR2 is YNFKEQ. CDR3 sequence (DNA): TGTGCCAGCAGCCAAGTGGGCCACACAGATACGCAGTATTTT. It codes for CASSQVGHTDTQYF.

J is TRBJ2-4 and V is TRBV4-1, with a possible D match to TRBD2 (6 bases). The CDR3 consists of 17 residues. Germline-derived CDR1 and CDR2 are MGHRA and YSYEKL. Trimming removed 0 bases from V and 7 bases from J, with 19 bases in between. CDR3 sequence reads: CASSQESRVGRGNIQYF. DNA of the CDR3: TGCGCCAGCAGCCAAGAGTCCAGGGTCGGGAGAGGGAACATTCAGTACTTC.

This clone was seen more than once but under ten times. The J gene is TRBJ1-2, the V gene TRBV25-1; 11 nucleotides match TRBD1. Germline V gene data show CDR1 as MGHDK and CDR2 as SYGVNS. V dropped 8 bases and J dropped 9; count of bases not matched to a gene: 8. The length of the CDR3 is 13 residues. In DNA, the CDR3 is TGTGCCAGCTCCGCGGACAGGGGGCGACGCTACACCTTC. This sequence encodes CASSADRGRRYTF.

Points on this clone: Other DNA sequences of this sample code for an identical CDR3. As DNA, the CDR3 is TGTGCCAGTTCTTCAGGGGCGAACACTGAAGCTTTCTTT. Translating it yields CASSSGANTEAFF. V and J are TRBV7-3 and TRBJ1-1; D is possibly TRBD1 (6 bases). Trimming cost V 9 bases and J 1 base, with 12 bases left between them. CDR1 SGHTA and CDR2 FQGTGA come from the germline V gene. This CDR3 has 13 residues.

This clone occurred a few times. The J gene is TRBJ1-5, the V gene TRBV27, with D possibly TRBD1 on 6 matching bases. The V gene lost 5 bases and the J gene lost 2 bases, with 22 bases spanning the gap. Germline CDR1 and CDR2: MNHEY and SMNVEV (reference sequence). This CDR3 comprises 18 residues. CDR3 loop: CASSRRQQGWVGNQPQHF. The CDR3 DNA follows: TGTGCCAGCAGTCGGCGCCAACAGGGATGGGTCGGCAATCAGCCCCAGCATTTT.

This clone was seen more than once but under ten times. The chain joins TRBV4-2 to TRBJ2-7, with TRBD1 matching 7 bases. This CDR3 contains 16 residues. The trim removed 4 bases at V and 3 bases at J, leaving 12 bases unmatched. Germline V CDR1 and CDR2: LGHNA, YNFKEQ. The CDR3 bases are TGTGCCAGCAGCCCCAAAGCGACAGGGCTTATCTACGAGCAGTACTTC. Translated, it gives CASSPKATGLIYEQYF.

This clone was seen repeatedly, ten times or more. For the CDR3, the DNA is TGTGCCAGCAGCAAGTACTCACCGGTCGGGGAGCTGTTTTTT. Translation: CASSKYSPVGELFF. The chain couples TRBV5-6 to TRBJ2-2; no definite D call. The V gene lost 4 bases and the J gene lost 7 bases, with 14 bases spanning the gap. The germline gives CDR1 SGHDT, CDR2 YYEEEE. This CDR3 has 14 amino acids. The complete variable domain, with remaining parts taken from reference TRBV5-6 and TRBJ2-2, reads DAGVTQSPTHLIKTRGQQVTLRCSPKSGHDTVSWYQQALGQGPQFIFQYYEEEERQRGNFPDRFSGHQFPNYSSELNVNALLLGDSALYLCASSKYSPVGELFFGEGSRLTVL.

The V and J genes are TRBV30 and TRBJ1-3; D is ambiguous. The CDR3 has 14 amino acids. Germline CDR1 is GTSNPN and CDR2 is SVGIG (reference sequence). Trimming pared 2 bases from V and 0 bases from J, leaving 8 bases between. The CDR3 sequence: CAWSLGYSGNTIYF. CDR3 DNA: TGTGCCTGGAGTTTAGGGTACTCTGGAAACACCATATATTTT.

This clone showed up just a few times. V usage is TRBV7-3 and J usage is TRBJ2-1, with 8 bases that match TRBD1. The CDR3 extends over 15 amino acids. V was clipped by 4 bases and J by 0 bases; unmatched bases: 2. Per germline, CDR1 SGHTA and CDR2 FQGTGA. The CDR3 loop is CASSSTGGSYNEQFF. The CDR3 nucleotides are TGTGCCAGCAGCTCTACAGGGGGCTCCTACAATGAGCAGTTCTTC.